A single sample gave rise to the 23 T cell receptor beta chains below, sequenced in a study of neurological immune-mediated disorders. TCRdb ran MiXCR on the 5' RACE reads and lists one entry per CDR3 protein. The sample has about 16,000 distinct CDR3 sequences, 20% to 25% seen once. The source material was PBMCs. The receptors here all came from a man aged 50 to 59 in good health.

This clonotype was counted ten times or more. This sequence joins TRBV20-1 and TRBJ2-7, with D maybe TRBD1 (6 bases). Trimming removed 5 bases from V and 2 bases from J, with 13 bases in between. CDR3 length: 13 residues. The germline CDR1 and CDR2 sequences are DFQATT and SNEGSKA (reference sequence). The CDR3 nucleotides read TGCAGTGCTGATGCGACAGGAGCCTACGAGCAGTACTTC. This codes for CSADATGAYEQYF.

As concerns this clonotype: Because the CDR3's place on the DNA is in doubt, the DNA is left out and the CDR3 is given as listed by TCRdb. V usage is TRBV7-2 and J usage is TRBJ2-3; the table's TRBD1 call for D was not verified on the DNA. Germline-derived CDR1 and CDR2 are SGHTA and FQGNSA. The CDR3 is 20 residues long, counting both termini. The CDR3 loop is CASSFYICSAPGEGTDTQYF.

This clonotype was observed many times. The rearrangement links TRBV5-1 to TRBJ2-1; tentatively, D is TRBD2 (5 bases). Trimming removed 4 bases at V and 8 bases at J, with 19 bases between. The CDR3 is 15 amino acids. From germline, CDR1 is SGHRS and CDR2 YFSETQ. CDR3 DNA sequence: TGCGCCAGCAGCGATGGACTGGACCCGTACTATGAGCAGTTCTTC. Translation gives CASSDGLDPYYEQFF.

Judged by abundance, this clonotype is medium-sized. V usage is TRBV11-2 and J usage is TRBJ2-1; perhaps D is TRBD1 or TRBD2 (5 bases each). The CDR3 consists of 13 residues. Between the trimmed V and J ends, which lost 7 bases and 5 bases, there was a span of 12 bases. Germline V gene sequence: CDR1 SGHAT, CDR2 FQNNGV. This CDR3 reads CASTLGAHNEQFF. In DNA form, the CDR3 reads TGTGCCAGCACCCTCGGGGCCCACAATGAGCAGTTCTTC.

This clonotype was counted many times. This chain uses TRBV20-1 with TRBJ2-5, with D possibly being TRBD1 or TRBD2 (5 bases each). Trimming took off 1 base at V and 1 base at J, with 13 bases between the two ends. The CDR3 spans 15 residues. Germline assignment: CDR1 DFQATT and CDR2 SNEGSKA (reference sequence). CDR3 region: CSARVVEGPQETQYF. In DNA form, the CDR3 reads TGCAGTGCTAGAGTGGTAGAGGGGCCCCAAGAGACCCAGTACTTC.

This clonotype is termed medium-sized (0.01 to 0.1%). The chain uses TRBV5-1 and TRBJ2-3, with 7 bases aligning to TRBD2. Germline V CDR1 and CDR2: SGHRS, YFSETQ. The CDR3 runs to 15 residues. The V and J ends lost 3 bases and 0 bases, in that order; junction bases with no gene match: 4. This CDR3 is CASSWPSGSTDTQYF. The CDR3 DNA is TGCGCCAGCAGCTGGCCTAGCGGAAGCACAGATACGCAGTATTTT.

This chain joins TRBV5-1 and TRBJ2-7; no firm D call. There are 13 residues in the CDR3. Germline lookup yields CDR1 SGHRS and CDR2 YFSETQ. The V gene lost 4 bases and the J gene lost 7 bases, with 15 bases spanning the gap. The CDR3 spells CASSNGNGREQYF. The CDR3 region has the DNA TGCGCCAGCAGCAATGGAAACGGTAGGGAGCAGTACTTC.

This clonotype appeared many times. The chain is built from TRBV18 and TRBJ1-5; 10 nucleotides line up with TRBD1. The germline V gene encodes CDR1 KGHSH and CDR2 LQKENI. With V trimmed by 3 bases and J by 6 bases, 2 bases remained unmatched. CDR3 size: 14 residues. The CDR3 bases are TGTGCCAGCTCACCCGGGACAGGGGTTCAGCCCCAGCATTTT. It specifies CASSPGTGVQPQHF. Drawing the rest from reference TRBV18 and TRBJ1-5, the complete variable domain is NAGVMQNPRHLVRRRGQEARLRCSPMKGHSHVYWYRQLPEEGLKFMVYLQKENIIDESGMPKERFSAEFPKEGPSILRIQQVVRGDSAAYFCASSPGTGVQPQHFGDGTRLSIL.

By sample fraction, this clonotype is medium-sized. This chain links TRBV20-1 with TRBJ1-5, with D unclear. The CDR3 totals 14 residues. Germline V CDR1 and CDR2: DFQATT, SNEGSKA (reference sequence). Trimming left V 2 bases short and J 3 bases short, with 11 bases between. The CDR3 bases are TGCAGTGCTAGACCGGTCCGGGACAATCAGCCCCAGCATTTT. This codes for CSARPVRDNQPQHF.

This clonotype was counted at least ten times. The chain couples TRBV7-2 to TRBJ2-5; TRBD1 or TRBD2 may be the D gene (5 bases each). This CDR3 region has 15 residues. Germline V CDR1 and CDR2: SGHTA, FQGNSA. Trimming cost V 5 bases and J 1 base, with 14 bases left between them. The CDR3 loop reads CASSPRGGVQETQYF. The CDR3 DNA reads TGTGCCAGCAGCCCCCGGGGCGGAGTCCAAGAGACCCAGTACTTC.

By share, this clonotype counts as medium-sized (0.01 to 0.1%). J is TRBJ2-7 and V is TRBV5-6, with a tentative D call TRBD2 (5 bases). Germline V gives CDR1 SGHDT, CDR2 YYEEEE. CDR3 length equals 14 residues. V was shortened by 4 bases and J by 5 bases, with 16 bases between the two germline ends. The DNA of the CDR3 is TGTGCCAGCAGCCGGCTTGGAGGATTGGACGAGCAGTACTTC. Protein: CASSRLGGLDEQYF. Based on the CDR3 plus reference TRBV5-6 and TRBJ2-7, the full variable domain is DAGVTQSPTHLIKTRGQQVTLRCSPKSGHDTVSWYQQALGQGPQFIFQYYEEEERQRGNFPDRFSGHQFPNYSSELNVNALLLGDSALYLCASSRLGGLDEQYFGPGTRLTVT.

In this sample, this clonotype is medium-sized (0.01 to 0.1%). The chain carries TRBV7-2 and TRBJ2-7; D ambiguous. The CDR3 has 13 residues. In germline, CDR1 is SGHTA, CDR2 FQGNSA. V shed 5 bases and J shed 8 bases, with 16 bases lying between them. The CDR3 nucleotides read TGTGCCAGCAGCCACCCATCCACCTCAAAGCAGTACTTC. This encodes CASSHPSTSKQYF.

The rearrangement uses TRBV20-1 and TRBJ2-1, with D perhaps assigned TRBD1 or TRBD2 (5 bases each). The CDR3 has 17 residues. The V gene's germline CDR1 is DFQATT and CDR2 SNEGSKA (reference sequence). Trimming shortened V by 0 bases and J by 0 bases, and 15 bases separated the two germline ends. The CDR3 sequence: CSARDRGSGHSYNEQFF. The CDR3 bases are TGCAGTGCTAGAGATAGGGGAAGCGGACACTCCTACAATGAGCAGTTCTTC.

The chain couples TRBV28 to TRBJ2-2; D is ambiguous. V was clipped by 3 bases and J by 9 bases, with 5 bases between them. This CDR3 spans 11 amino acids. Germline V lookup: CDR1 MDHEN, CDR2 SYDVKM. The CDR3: CASSLGRELFF. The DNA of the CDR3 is TGTGCCAGCAGTTTGGGGAGGGAGCTGTTTTTT.

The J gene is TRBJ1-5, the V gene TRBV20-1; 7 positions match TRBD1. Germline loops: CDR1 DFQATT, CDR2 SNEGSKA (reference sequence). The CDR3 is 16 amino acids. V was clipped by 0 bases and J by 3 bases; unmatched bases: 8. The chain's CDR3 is CSARDEGRGDNQPQHF. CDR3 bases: TGCAGTGCTAGAGATGAGGGCAGGGGGGACAATCAGCCCCAGCATTTT.

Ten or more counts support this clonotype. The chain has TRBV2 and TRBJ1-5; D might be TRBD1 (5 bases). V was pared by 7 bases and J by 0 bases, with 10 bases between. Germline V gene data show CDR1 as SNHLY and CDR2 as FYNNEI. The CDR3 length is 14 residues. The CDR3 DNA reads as TGTGCCAGCAAGGGGCTGATTAGCAATCAGCCCCAGCATTTT. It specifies CASKGLISNQPQHF.

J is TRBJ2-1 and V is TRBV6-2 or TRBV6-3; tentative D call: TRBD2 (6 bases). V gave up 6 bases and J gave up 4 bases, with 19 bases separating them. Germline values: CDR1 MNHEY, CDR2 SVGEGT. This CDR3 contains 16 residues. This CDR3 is CASRTGGSGLYNEQFF. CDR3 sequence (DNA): TGTGCCAGCAGAACCGGCGGTAGCGGACTTTACAATGAGCAGTTCTTC.

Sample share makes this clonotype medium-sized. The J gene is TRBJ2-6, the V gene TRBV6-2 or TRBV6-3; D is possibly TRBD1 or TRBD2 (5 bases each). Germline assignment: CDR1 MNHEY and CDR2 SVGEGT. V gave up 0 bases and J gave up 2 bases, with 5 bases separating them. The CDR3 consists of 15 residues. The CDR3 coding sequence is TGTGCCAGCAGTTACTCGGGGGCTGGGGCCAACGTCCTGACTTTC. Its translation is CASSYSGAGANVLTF.

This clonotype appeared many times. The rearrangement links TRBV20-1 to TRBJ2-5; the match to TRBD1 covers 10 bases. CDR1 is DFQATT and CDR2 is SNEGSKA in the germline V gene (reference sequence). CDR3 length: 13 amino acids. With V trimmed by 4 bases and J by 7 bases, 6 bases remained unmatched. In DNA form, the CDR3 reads TGCAGTGCTACCGGGACAGGGGCCGGGACCCAGTACTTC. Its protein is CSATGTGAGTQYF.

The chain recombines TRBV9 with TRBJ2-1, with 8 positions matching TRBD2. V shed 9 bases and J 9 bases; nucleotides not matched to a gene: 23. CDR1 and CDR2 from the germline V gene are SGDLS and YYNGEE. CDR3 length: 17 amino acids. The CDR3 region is CATALEAGVAGTSEQFF. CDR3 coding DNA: TGTGCCACAGCCCTTGAAGCGGGAGTAGCAGGTACAAGTGAGCAGTTCTTC.

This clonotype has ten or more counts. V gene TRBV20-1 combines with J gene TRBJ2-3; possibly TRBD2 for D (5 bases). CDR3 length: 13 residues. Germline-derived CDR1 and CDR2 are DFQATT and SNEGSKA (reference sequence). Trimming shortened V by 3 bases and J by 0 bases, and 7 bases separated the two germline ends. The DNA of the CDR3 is TGCAGTGCTAGTGGCGGGAGCACAGATACGCAGTATTTT. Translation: CSASGGSTDTQYF.

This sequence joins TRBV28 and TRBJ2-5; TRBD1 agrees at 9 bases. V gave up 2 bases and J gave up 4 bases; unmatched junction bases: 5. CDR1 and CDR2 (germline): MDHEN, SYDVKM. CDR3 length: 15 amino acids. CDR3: CASSLTGGVGETQYF. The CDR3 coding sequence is TGTGCCAGCAGTTTAACAGGGGGCGTTGGAGAGACCCAGTACTTC.

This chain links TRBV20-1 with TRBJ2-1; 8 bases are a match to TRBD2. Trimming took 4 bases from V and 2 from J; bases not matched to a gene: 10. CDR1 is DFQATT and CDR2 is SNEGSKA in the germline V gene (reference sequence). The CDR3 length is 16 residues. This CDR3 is CSATPSGRRTYNEQFF. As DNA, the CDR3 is TGCAGTGCTACTCCAAGCGGGAGAAGAACCTACAATGAGCAGTTCTTC.